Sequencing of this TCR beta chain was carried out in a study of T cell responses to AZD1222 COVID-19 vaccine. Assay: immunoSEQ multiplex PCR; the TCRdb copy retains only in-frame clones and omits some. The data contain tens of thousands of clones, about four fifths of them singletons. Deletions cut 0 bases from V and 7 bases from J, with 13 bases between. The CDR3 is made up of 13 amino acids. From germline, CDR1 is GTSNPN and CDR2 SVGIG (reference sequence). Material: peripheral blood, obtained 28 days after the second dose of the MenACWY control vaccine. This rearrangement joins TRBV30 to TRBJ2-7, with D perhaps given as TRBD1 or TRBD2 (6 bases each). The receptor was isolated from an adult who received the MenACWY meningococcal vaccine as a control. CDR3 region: CAWSVSGAREQYV. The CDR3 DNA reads TGTGCCTGGAGTGTATCGGGGGCGCGTGAGCAGTACGTC.